Below, 22 T cell receptor beta chains from the same sample are listed, as sequenced in a study of blood T cell repertoires in COVID-19. Profiling relied on immunoSEQ multiplex PCR, and the TCRdb table lists in-frame clones only, not all of them. The data show 200,000 to 250,000 clones, 86% seen once. The source material was PBMCs or T cells enriched from blood (not recorded which). Receptors were obtained from a woman aged 40 to 55 with acute COVID-19.

The table lists this clone with a count of one. The rearrangement uses TRBV5-1 and TRBJ1-2; a possible D gene is TRBD1 (5 bases). The CDR3 runs to 15 residues. From germline, CDR1 is SGHRS and CDR2 YFSETQ. V was cut by 4 bases and J by 0 bases, with 13 bases left in between. The CDR3 DNA reads TGCGCCAGCAGCAATGACAGCAAAGCTAACTATGGCTACACCTTC. Encoded protein: CASSNDSKANYGYTF. Full variable domain (outside the CDR3, taken from reference TRBV5-1 and TRBJ1-2): KAGVTQTPRYLIKTRGQQVTLSCSPISGHRSVSWYQQTPGQGLQFLFEYFSETQRNKGNFPGRFSGRQFSNSRSEMNVSTLELGDSALYLCASSNDSKANYGYTFGSGTRLTVV.

The count of this clone is one. V and J are TRBV20-1 and TRBJ1-3; D is unresolved. CDR3 length: 11 residues. Trimming stripped 5 bases from V and 2 bases from J, with 4 bases between. Looked up from germline, CDR1 is DFQATT and CDR2 is SNEGSKA (reference sequence). CDR3 nucleotide sequence: TGCAGTGCTGCAGCTGGAAACACCATATATTTT. As protein: CSAAAGNTIYF.

V gene TRBV6-6 combines with J gene TRBJ1-2; TRBD1 agrees at 9 bases. With 5 bases clipped from V and 6 bases from J, the junction kept 13 bases outside the gene matches. CDR3 length equals 16 residues. Germline V lookup: CDR1 MNHNY, CDR2 SVGAGI (reference sequence). CDR3 bases: TGTGCCAGCAGTCAGCAAAAACAGGGGGCGCATCATGGCTACACCTTC. It specifies CASSQQKQGAHHGYTF.

The chain employs TRBV18 and TRBJ2-3, with TRBD2 identical over 10 bases. In germline, CDR1 is KGHSH, CDR2 LQKENI. The CDR3 totals 16 residues. Trimming cost V 3 bases and J 4 bases; bases outside gene matches: 7. This CDR3 is CASSPPTLAGADTQYF. Written as DNA, the CDR3 is TGTGCCAGCTCACCGCCGACGCTAGCGGGGGCAGATACGCAGTATTTT.

The gene calls are TRBV4-2 and TRBJ2-1; D gene uncertain. Trimming removed 2 bases at V and 8 bases at J, with 10 bases between. Germline CDR1 and CDR2: LGHNA and YNFKEQ. This CDR3 has 13 amino acids. CDR3 nucleotides: TGTGCCAGCAGCCAAAGGCAGGTTGATGAGCAGTTCTTC. Amino acids: CASSQRQVDEQFF.

J is TRBJ2-2 and V is TRBV7-6; 9 bases align to TRBD2. Looked up from germline, CDR1 is SGHVS and CDR2 is FNYEAQ. Germline trimming cut 2 bases from V and 6 bases from J; bases unmatched to any gene: 4. This CDR3 is built from 15 residues. This CDR3 reads CASSLKAGGPGELFF. The CDR3 nucleotides are TGTGCCAGCAGCTTAAAGGCGGGGGGGCCCGGGGAGCTGTTTTTT.

V and J are TRBV9 and TRBJ1-5; unclear D gene. Germline CDR1 and CDR2: SGDLS and YYNGEE. Trimming shortened V by 0 bases and J by 4 bases, and 11 bases separated the two germline ends. The CDR3 loop spans 15 amino acids. The CDR3 nucleotides read TGTGCCAGCAGCGTAGACCTACGCCCTAATCAGCCCCAGCATTTT. The encoded protein is CASSVDLRPNQPQHF.

In this sample, this clone turned up many times. The chain recombines TRBV5-1 with TRBJ1-4; 8 bases line up with TRBD1. Germline V CDR1 and CDR2: SGHRS, YFSETQ. The CDR3 has 14 amino acids. V shed 0 bases, J shed 11 bases, and the junction held 6 bases outside the gene matches. CDR3 region: CASSLDQGATKLFF. The CDR3, as DNA: TGCGCCAGCAGCTTGGATCAGGGGGCGACGAAACTGTTTTTT.

The rearrangement links TRBV4-1 to TRBJ1-6; D possibly corresponds to TRBD1 (5 bases). V was pared by 0 bases and J by 7 bases, with 13 bases between. CDR1 MGHRA and CDR2 YSYEKL come from the germline V gene. The CDR3 is 16 amino acids. The CDR3 DNA reads TGCGCCAGCAGCCAAGAGGGCAGGGATAAGAATTCACCCCTCCACTTT. The encoded protein is CASSQEGRDKNSPLHF.

The J gene is TRBJ2-7, the V gene TRBV7-2; 9 positions agree with TRBD1. V shed 1 base, J shed 6 bases, and the junction held 4 bases outside the gene matches. Germline V gives CDR1 SGHTA, CDR2 FQGNSA. CDR3 length: 14 residues. CDR3 sequence: CASSLDRGPGEQYF. CDR3 DNA sequence: TGTGCCAGCAGCTTAGACAGGGGGCCCGGCGAGCAGTACTTC.

CDR3 in DNA: TGTGCCAGCAGCCTAAGTACCCTAGCCAAAAACATTCAGTACTTC. Its protein product is CASSLSTLAKNIQYF. The rearrangement joins TRBV6-8 to TRBJ2-4; D gene unclear. The germline CDR1 and CDR2 sequences are MNHGY and SAAAGT. The V and J ends lost 6 bases and 0 bases respectively, with 12 bases between them. This CDR3 spans 15 amino acids.

The J gene is TRBJ1-5, the V gene TRBV9; D gene unclear. This CDR3 has 15 residues. Germline assignment: CDR1 SGDLS and CDR2 YYNGEE. Trimming cost V 0 bases and J 3 bases, with 10 bases left between them. The CDR3 protein is CASSVEADSNQPQHF. CDR3 sequence (DNA): TGTGCCAGCAGCGTAGAGGCCGACTCCAATCAGCCCCAGCATTTT.

This chain links TRBV6-5 with TRBJ1-3; TRBD1 agrees at 9 bases. The V segment lost 7 bases and the J segment 7 bases; nucleotides outside the gene matches: 11. The CDR3 runs to 15 residues. The germline V gene encodes CDR1 MNHEY and CDR2 SVGAGI. CDR3 in amino acids: CASTQTGGAFNTIYF. The CDR3 DNA reads as TGTGCCAGCACTCAAACAGGGGGCGCGTTTAACACCATATATTTT.

The V and J genes are TRBV7-9 and TRBJ1-2; D gene ambiguous. CDR3 size: 15 residues. V was shortened by 1 base and J by 2 bases, with 11 bases between the two germline ends. Per germline, CDR1 SEHNR and CDR2 FQNEAQ (reference sequence). The CDR3 spells CASSLGRRENYGYTF. CDR3 DNA: TGTGCCAGCAGCTTAGGGCGGCGGGAAAACTATGGCTACACCTTC.

This chain joins TRBV5-4 and TRBJ1-2; no clear D gene. The germline V gene has CDR1 SGHNT and CDR2 YYREEE (reference sequence). The ends were cut back, 4 bases at V and 7 bases at J, with 14 bases in the middle. The CDR3 has 13 amino acids. DNA for the CDR3: TGTGCCAGCAGCATCGACTACGCGCGTGGCTACACCTTC. It encodes CASSIDYARGYTF. Full variable domain (missing parts from reference TRBV5-4 and TRBJ1-2): ETGVTQSPTHLIKTRGQQVTLRCSSQSGHNTVSWYQQALGQGPQFIFQYYREEENGRGNFPPRFSGLQFPNYSSELNVNALELDDSALYLCASSIDYARGYTFGSGTRLTVV.

The chain combines TRBV6-2 or TRBV6-3 with TRBJ1-2; 9 bases map to TRBD1. There are 16 residues in the CDR3. V lost 1 base to trimming and J lost 4 bases; unmatched junction nucleotides: 7. CDR1 is MNHEY, CDR2 SVGEGT, per germline. CDR3: CASSYWDRVGSYGYTF. In nucleotides, the CDR3 is TGTGCCAGCAGTTACTGGGACAGGGTGGGAAGCTATGGCTACACCTTC.

J is TRBJ1-2 and V is TRBV4-1, with TRBD1 identical over 8 bases. Germline-derived CDR1 and CDR2 are MGHRA and YSYEKL. CDR3 length equals 13 residues. With 5 bases clipped from V and 10 bases from J, the junction kept 9 bases outside the gene matches. CDR3 DNA: TGCGCCAGCAGCGATAACAGGGGGTACAACTACACCTTC. Translated: CASSDNRGYNYTF.

The chain has TRBV5-6 and TRBJ1-2; the match to TRBD1 covers 9 bases. Germline V gene sequence: CDR1 SGHDT, CDR2 YYEEEE. The CDR3 runs to 15 residues. V lost 7 bases to trimming and J lost 4 bases; unmatched junction nucleotides: 11. The CDR3 loop is CASLYRDRVSYGYTF. CDR3 DNA: TGTGCCAGCCTGTACCGGGACAGGGTGTCCTATGGCTACACCTTC.

The V and J genes are TRBV19 and TRBJ1-2; the match to TRBD1 covers 8 bases. The germline V gene has CDR1 LNHDA and CDR2 SQIVND (reference sequence). The V and J ends lost 7 bases and 0 bases, in that order; junction bases with no gene match: 7. The CDR3 has 15 amino acids. The DNA for the CDR3 is TGTGCCAGTAAGGACAGGGCTCTTACTAACTATGGCTACACCTTC. Translating it yields CASKDRALTNYGYTF.

The V call is TRBV25-1, the J call TRBJ2-2; 8 bases are shared with TRBD2. From germline, CDR1 is MGHDK and CDR2 SYGVNS. The J segment lost 4 bases and the V segment lost 7 bases, leaving 2 bases of the junction unmatched. This CDR3 has 13 amino acids. Written as DNA, the CDR3 is TGTGCCAGCACCGGGGGGGGCACCGGGGAGCTGTTTTTT. Amino acids: CASTGGGTGELFF.

The gene calls are TRBV7-2 and TRBJ1-6; 8 bases line up with TRBD1. V was clipped by 6 bases and J by 7 bases; unmatched bases: 11. The length of the CDR3 is 16 residues. CDR1 and CDR2 (germline): SGHTA, FQGNSA. The CDR3 coding sequence is TGTGCCAGCAGGATCCGGACAGGGACCTCAAATTCACCCCTCCACTTT. Amino acids: CASRIRTGTSNSPLHF.

The chain is built from TRBV7-9 and TRBJ1-1, with D maybe TRBD1 (5 bases). CDR1 and CDR2 from the germline V gene are SEHNR and FQNEAQ (reference sequence). The ends were cut back, 5 bases at V and 8 bases at J, with 9 bases in the middle. This CDR3 spans 11 amino acids. The CDR3 region is CASSVGAEAFF. In DNA, the CDR3 is TGTGCCAGCAGCGTTGGGGCGGAAGCTTTCTTT.